This T cell receptor (beta chain) was sequenced for a study of T cell changes during pregnancy in multiple sclerosis. The CDR3 length is 14 residues. In germline, CDR1 is ENHRY, CDR2 SYGVKD. Trimming removed 6 bases from V and 4 bases from J; junction bases left unmatched: 5. Sequencing used immunoSEQ multiplex PCR; TCRdb keeps in-frame clones, though not all of them. This table holds under 30,000 clones, about 91% found once. The sequence derives from a female donor with multiple sclerosis, enrolled in a pregnancy study. Sample: CD8+ T cells from peripheral blood mononuclear cells, taken after pregnancy. The chain combines TRBV10-3 with TRBJ2-7; 11 bases agree with TRBD2. In DNA form, the CDR3 reads TGTGCCATCAGAACTAGCGGGAGTAGGTACGAGCAGTACTTC. Protein product: CAIRTSGSRYEQYF.